The 10 T cell receptor beta chains below were found in one sample sequenced in a study of blood T cell repertoires in COVID-19. Sequencing was performed with immunoSEQ multiplex PCR; in TCRdb, only in-frame clones are kept and a portion is missing. The data show roughly 270,000 clones, around 85% seen once. The sample was PBMCs or T cells enriched from blood (not recorded which). All receptors derive from a woman in her forties or fifties who had recovered from COVID-19.

The chain carries TRBV29-1 and TRBJ2-1; perhaps TRBD2 as D (5 bases). CDR1 is SQVTM and CDR2 is ANQGSEA in the germline V gene. This CDR3 contains 14 residues. Between the trimmed V and J ends, which lost 4 bases and 7 bases, there was a span of 17 bases. The DNA for the CDR3 is TGCAGCGTTGTGCGGACTTTGAATAGGAATGAGCAGTTCTTC. Protein sequence: CSVVRTLNRNEQFF.

In this sample, this clone turned up once. This chain joins TRBV19 and TRBJ1-1; 7 nucleotides line up with TRBD1. The CDR3 has 14 residues. Unmatched junction bases numbered 11, after V lost 7 bases and J lost 6 bases. Germline V lookup: CDR1 LNHDA, CDR2 SQIVND (reference sequence). CDR3 coding DNA: TGTGCCAGTACCCCCAGGGGGGCTGGACCTGAAGCTTTCTTT. Translated, it gives CASTPRGAGPEAFF.

This clone was observed a handful of times. The chain combines TRBV12-3 or TRBV12-4 with TRBJ1-1, with D possibly matching TRBD1 (6 bases). This CDR3 spans 13 amino acids. V shed 11 bases and J shed 0 bases, with 13 bases lying between them. CDR3 protein: CASRTAMNTEAFF. CDR3 sequence (DNA): TGTGCCTCCCGGACAGCCATGAACACTGAAGCTTTCTTT.

The chain is built from TRBV9 and TRBJ2-2; 10 bases line up with TRBD2. The CDR3 is 16 residues long. The V segment lost 2 bases and the J segment 2 bases; nucleotides outside the gene matches: 3. Germline V gives CDR1 SGDLS, CDR2 YYNGEE. The CDR3 DNA follows: TGTGCCAGCAGCGTCAGCGGGAGGGTTAACACCGGGGAGCTGTTTTTT. It yields the protein CASSVSGRVNTGELFF.

The chain carries TRBV3-1 (or the pseudogene TRBV3-2) and TRBJ2-7; D perhaps matches TRBD2 (5 bases). V shed 0 bases and J shed 2 bases, with 11 bases lying between them. This CDR3 is 15 amino acids long. CDR1 and CDR2 from the germline V gene are LGHDT and YNNKEL (reference sequence). CDR3 loop: CASSQDVTGTYEQYF. CDR3 DNA sequence: TGTGCCAGCAGCCAAGATGTAACGGGAACCTACGAGCAGTACTTC.

This chain joins TRBV11-2 and TRBJ1-2; possible D gene TRBD1, 5 bases. This CDR3 spans 13 amino acids. Deletions cut 2 bases from V and 7 bases from J, with 11 bases between. The germline gives CDR1 SGHAT, CDR2 FQNNGV. The CDR3, as DNA: TGTGCCAGCAGCTTATCGGGGGTCCTTGGCTACACCTTC. Protein: CASSLSGVLGYTF.

J is TRBJ1-1 and V is TRBV7-6; 8 nucleotides align to TRBD1. The V gene's germline CDR1 is SGHVS and CDR2 FNYEAQ. The CDR3 has 16 residues. V lost 5 bases and J lost 1; bases outside the gene matches: 9. The CDR3 loop is CASSLGQVISNTEAFF. The CDR3 DNA sequence: TGTGCCAGCAGCCTGGGACAGGTGATATCGAACACTGAAGCTTTCTTT.

The rearrangement links TRBV5-6 to TRBJ2-1; 7 nucleotides align to TRBD1. Germline V gene data show CDR1 as SGHDT and CDR2 as YYEEEE. CDR3 length equals 15 residues. Trimming took 3 bases from V and 10 from J; bases not matched to a gene: 13. This CDR3 is CASSSETGLPIEQFF. The CDR3 nucleotides are TGTGCCAGCAGCTCAGAGACAGGGCTGCCAATCGAGCAGTTCTTC.

V is TRBV5-4 and J is TRBJ2-1; the D gene is possibly TRBD2 (5 bases). CDR3 length equals 15 residues. The V end was cut by 3 bases, the J end by 5 bases, with 15 bases between. The germline V gene encodes CDR1 SGHNT and CDR2 YYREEE (reference sequence). CDR3 DNA sequence: TGTGCCAGCAGCTCGAGGGCGGACCCCAACAATGAGCAGTTCTTC. It yields the protein CASSSRADPNNEQFF.

V usage is TRBV3-1 (or the pseudogene TRBV3-2) and J usage is TRBJ2-5; 7 bases are shared with TRBD2. CDR3 length equals 14 residues. Trimming cost V 2 bases and J 1 base; bases outside gene matches: 1. In germline, CDR1 is LGHDT, CDR2 YNNKEL (reference sequence). Here the CDR3 reads CASSQLAAQETQYF. Here the CDR3 DNA reads TGTGCCAGCAGCCAACTAGCGGCCCAAGAGACCCAGTACTTC.